The clone carrying this T cell receptor beta chain was seen only a few times. The sample originates from a study of T cells in localized non-small cell lung cancer. TCRdb's copy holds only in-frame clones and misses some; the assay was immunoSEQ multiplex PCR. Of roughly 900 clones in the sample, 28% were seen once. Germline V gene sequence: CDR1 SGHTA, CDR2 FQGNSA. V was cut by 2 bases and J by 8 bases, with 9 bases left in between. There are 13 residues in the CDR3. This sequence originates from a man between 40 and 75 years old with stage II lung adenocarcinoma. Sequencing used normal lung tissue next to the tumor, obtained before any cancer treatment. This chain joins TRBV7-2 and TRBJ1-4; D gene ambiguous. CDR3 DNA: TGTGCCAGCAGCTTAAATCTAAGGGAAAAACTGTTTTTT. Translating gives CASSLNLREKLFF.